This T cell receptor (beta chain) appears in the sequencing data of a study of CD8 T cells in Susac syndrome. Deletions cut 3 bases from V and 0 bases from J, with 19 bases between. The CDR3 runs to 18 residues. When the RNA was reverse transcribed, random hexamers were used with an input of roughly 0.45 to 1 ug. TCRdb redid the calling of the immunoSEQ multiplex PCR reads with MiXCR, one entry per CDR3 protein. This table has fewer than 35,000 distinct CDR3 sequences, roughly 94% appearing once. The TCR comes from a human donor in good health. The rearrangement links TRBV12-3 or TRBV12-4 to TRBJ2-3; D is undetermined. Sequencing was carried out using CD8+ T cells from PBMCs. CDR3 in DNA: TGTGCCAGCAGTTTCCCGGGCCCCGGATCTGCGAGCACAGATACGCAGTATTTT. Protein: CASSFPGPGSASTDTQYF.